This TCR beta chain appears in the sequencing data of a study of T cell changes during pregnancy in multiple sclerosis. The ends were cut back, 0 bases at V and 3 bases at J, with 10 bases in the middle. Germline V gene sequence: CDR1 SGHRS, CDR2 YFSETQ. The CDR3 extends over 15 amino acids. Profiled with immunoSEQ multiplex PCR; TCRdb holds only in-frame clones, not every one. The data contain 15,000 or so clones, approximately 89% of them singletons. The chain is built from TRBV5-1 and TRBJ2-1, with D perhaps matching TRBD2 (5 bases). The sequencing used CD8+ T cells from peripheral blood mononuclear cells, collected in the second trimester of pregnancy. The source is a female donor in good health, enrolled as a control in a pregnancy study. CDR3 bases: TGCGCCAGCAGCTTGGTTGCGGGCGTCTACAATGAGCAGTTCTTC. Protein product: CASSLVAGVYNEQFF.